The rows below give T cell receptor beta chains drawn from one sample of a study of OX40 agonist ivuxolimab in advanced cancers. Some clones are missing from TCRdb's copy, which holds only in-frame ones; the method was immunoSEQ multiplex PCR. The sample has some 30,000 clones, 75% to 85% seen once. The sequencing used CD4+ or CD8+ T cells sorted from blood, collected in a trial of the OX40 agonist ivuxolimab. These receptors were collected from an adult with an advanced solid tumor such as melanoma, head and neck, liver or kidney cancer. CDR3s leave out the opening cysteine and the closing phenylalanine or tryptophan.

TRBJ2-3,13,TRBV6-4,ASSDSGTGADTQY
TRBJ1-1,14,TRBV7-6,ASSLRTANSGAEAF
TRBJ1-2,13,TRBV6-5,ASSTILVGENGYT
TRBJ2-1,7,TRBV9,ASEVVLF
TRBJ2-6,11,TRBV7-2,ASTTRGANVLT
TRBJ1-2,12,TRBV5-1,ASSPMTGLYGYT
TRBJ2-1,14,TRBV14,ASSFRTGEPWDEQF
TRBJ2-7,9,TRBV6-5,ASRAGYEQY
TRBJ1-5,14,TRBV25-1,ASGGGGAYGNQPQH
TRBJ1-1,13,TRBV5-1,ASSLDVRADTEAF
TRBJ1-6,15,TRBV28,ASSLGTGGTERSPLH
TRBJ2-3,11,TRBV9,ASSVSDTDTQY
TRBJ1-1,12,TRBV29-1,SVEVQGTGTEAF
TRBJ2-7,12,TRBV7-9,ASSLGPSSYEQY
TRBJ2-3,16,TRBV10-2,ASSESLGLAGGTDTQY
TRBJ2-1,10,TRBV11-3,ASSSNDREMI
TRBJ1-2,13,TRBV7-6,ASSLGTGRAYGYT
TRBJ1-5,11,TRBV12-1,ASSQDSNQPQH
TRBJ2-1,13,TRBV27,ASSLPGTGGDEQF
TRBJ1-6,12,TRBV27,ATSRQGGYSPLH
TRBJ2-1,16,TRBV19,ASSIEVAGQVMYNEQF
TRBJ1-3,11,TRBV19,ASSSGTGNTIY
NA,14,TRBV5-1,ASSLGSGGATGEQY
TRBJ2-3,12,TRBV5-1,ASSLTQGVPPQY
TRBJ1-5,13,TRBV30,AGNGQGAVYQPQH
TRBJ2-5,13,TRBV7-9,ASTGDRGLQETQY
TRBJ1-5,14,TRBV19,ASSTRTIGVGQPQH
TRBJ2-7,13,TRBV5-6,ASRPTGPDSYEQY
TRBJ2-7,11,TRBV6-6,ASSEGRIYEQY
TRBJ1-4,15,TRBV5-1,ASSLVGILPTNEKLF
TRBJ1-3,13,TRBV9,VSSPRDSSGNTIY
TRBJ2-7,14,TRBV27,ASSLFIGQGAGEQY
TRBJ1-6,12,TRBV5-4,ASSLGQYNSPLH
TRBJ1-1,8,TRBV7-9,ASGYTEAF
TRBJ1-6,11,TRBV11-2,ASSSGDNSPLH
TRBJ1-2,12,TRBV6-5,ASSSTAVNYGYT
TRBJ2-3,10,TRBV5-4,ASSLDGNTQY
TRBJ2-6,15,TRBV28,ASRGTDLFSGANVLT
TRBJ2-7,12,TRBV6-4,ASSDSQGSYEQY
TRBJ2-3,12,TRBV30,AWSEFRQPDTQY
TRBJ2-7,13,TRBV11-2,ASSLAPQQGGEQY
TRBJ1-1,12,TRBV18,ASSPSSVGTEAF
TRBJ1-4,12,TRBV5-1,ATRGGGAGEKLF
TRBJ1-1,11,TRBV7-2,ASRLQGYTEAF
TRBJ2-5,11,TRBV19,ASSRAGYETQY
TRBJ2-5,13,TRBV6-4,ASARTSGVRETQY
TRBJ1-4,12,TRBV5-6,ASSSRLINEKLF
TRBJ2-7,12,TRBV11-2,ASSLVANAYEQY
TRBJ1-5,13,TRBV7-9,ASSLEGLGNQPQH
TRBJ2-5,13,TRBV28,ASTPIGLGEETQY
TRBJ1-5,12,TRBV9,ASSVVAGQGPQH
TRBJ1-2,14,TRBV11-2,ASSSRTTPTNYGYT
TRBJ1-3,14,TRBV5-6,ASSLSGDRPGNTIY
TRBJ2-5,13,TRBV11-2,ASSLEAGGPGTQY